Listed below are T cell receptor beta chains from one sample, sequenced in a study of blood T cells in healthy people across ages. TCRdb reprocessed the 5' RACE reads via MiXCR and lists one record per CDR3 protein. There are about 780,000 distinct CDR3 sequences in the sample; roughly 46% occur only once, and around 18% lies in the top ten. The specimen was blood. The receptors were sampled from a man aged 80 or over in good health. CDR3s include the opening cysteine and the closing phenylalanine or tryptophan. The D gene is left open where the match is weak. Clone size is stated in some rows and not others, as once, few, many or a class when expanded.

J	V	size	D	DNA	CDR3
TRBJ2-2	TRBV29-1	.	.	TGCAGCGTTGGGCCGGGCCCCGGGGAGCTGTTTTTT	CSVGPGPGELFF
TRBJ2-5	TRBV24-1	.	.	TGTGCCACCAGTGATTTGCGTTTTGTCGGCAAGGCCCAGTACTTC	CATSDLRFVGKAQYF
TRBJ2-7	TRBV7-3	.	TRBD1	TGTGCCAGGACAGGACAGGGGCGTGCCTACGAGCAGTACTTC	CARTGQGRAYEQYF
TRBJ2-5	TRBV20-1	.	.	TGCAGCGCAGAGGGGGTCGGGGAGACCCAGTACTTC	CSAEGVGETQYF
TRBJ2-7	TRBV6-2/TRBV6-3	.	.	TGTGCCAGCAATCTCGGGGGAACCTACGAGCAGTACTTC	CASNLGGTYEQYF
TRBJ2-7	TRBV7-2	many	.	TGTGCCAGCAGCTTAAACTTCCGGCCGCAGGTGGACGAGCAGTACTTC	CASSLNFRPQVDEQYF
TRBJ2-1	TRBV5-1	.	TRBD2	TGCGCCAGCAGCAGAACTAGCGGGAGGTTGACGGTCAATGAGCAGTTCTTC	CASSRTSGRLTVNEQFF
TRBJ2-1	TRBV4-1	.	TRBD2	TGCGCCAGCAGCCAAGATCAGGACGGGGGGGCCTTAGATGAGCAGTTCTTC	CASSQDQDGGALDEQFF
TRBJ2-3	TRBV24-1	.	.	TGTGCCACCAGTGACCCCAGTTGGGAACCCACAGATACGCAGTATTTT	CATSDPSWEPTDTQYF
TRBJ1-2	TRBV20-1	few	.	TGCAGTGCTAGTCCCCGGGAGTATGGCTACACCTTC	CSASPREYGYTF
TRBJ2-3	TRBV7-8	.	.	TGTGCCAGCAGCCCTTTTAGGGTCGGAGATACGCAGTATTTT	CASSPFRVGDTQYF
TRBJ2-7	TRBV10-3	.	.	TGTGCCATCAGTGAGTCAGAGGACATCTACGAGCAGTACTTC	CAISESEDIYEQYF
TRBJ1-5	TRBV20-1	once	.	TGCAGTGCTAGACAGGGGTGGATAGATCAGCCCCAGCATTTT	CSARQGWIDQPQHF
TRBJ2-3	TRBV10-3	.	.	TGTGCCATCAGTGAGCGGGTTTCTAGCACAGATACGCAGTATTTT	CAISERVSSTDTQYF
TRBJ1-5	TRBV7-9	.	.	TGTGCCAGCAGCTTAGGGGGGCGGAGTGTACGCTATCCTCAGCCCCAGCATTTT	CASSLGGRSVRYPQPQHF
TRBJ2-1	TRBV7-3	.	TRBD2	TGTGCCAGCAGCTCCAAGCGGGAGAACTGGTACAATGAGCAGTTCTTC	CASSSKRENWYNEQFF
TRBJ2-1	TRBV7-9	.	TRBD2	TGTGCCAGCAGCTTAGCGCGCGGACTAGGGGACCACAATGAGCAGTTCTTC	CASSLARGLGDHNEQFF
TRBJ2-1	TRBV20-1	.	TRBD2	TGCAGTGCTGGATCGGTAGCGGGGGCCAGATACAATGAGCAGTTCTTC	CSAGSVAGARYNEQFF
TRBJ2-1	TRBV5-1	.	.	TGCGCCAGCAGCTTGGAGGGGTTCAATGAGCAGTTCTTC	CASSLEGFNEQFF
TRBJ2-5	TRBV5-1	few	TRBD2	TGCGCCAGCAGCCCGGTGGCGGGAGTGGAGACCCAGTACTTC	CASSPVAGVETQYF
TRBJ2-7	TRBV6-2/TRBV6-3	few	.	TGTGCCAGCAGTTACTCCCTGGAGCAGTACTTC	CASSYSLEQYF
TRBJ2-7	TRBV27	few	.	TGTGCCAGCAGTCCGACCTCTACAGGGATTATCTACGAGCAGTACTTC	CASSPTSTGIIYEQYF
TRBJ2-1	TRBV7-9	.	TRBD2	TGTGCCAGCCAGAGTTCAGGTCCCGGGACTAGCGGGAAGTCCTACAATGAGCAGTTCTTC	CASQSSGPGTSGKSYNEQFF
TRBJ2-7	TRBV2	few	TRBD2	TGTGCCAGCAGGCGGTTGGGGGGGGCCTACGAGCAGTACTTC	CASRRLGGAYEQYF
TRBJ2-1	TRBV28	.	.	TGTGCCAACTCCCCTGCGGAGGGAGCCTCCTACGATGAGCAGTTCTTC	CANSPAEGASYDEQFF
TRBJ2-1	TRBV20-1	once	.	TGCAGTGCTAGAGGGGTGGGGACCTCTTACAATGAGCAGTTCTTC	CSARGVGTSYNEQFF
TRBJ1-2	TRBV2	.	.	TGTGCCAGCACCGCTCTAGGGGGGCCTCCTTATGGCTACACCTTC	CASTALGGPPYGYTF
TRBJ2-1	TRBV27	few	TRBD2	TGTGCCAGCAGTTTATCCCTACTAGCGGCTTCCTACAATGAGCAGTTCTTC	CASSLSLLAASYNEQFF
TRBJ2-5	TRBV5-1	.	TRBD2	TGCGCCAGCAGCTCGACTCTAGCGGGACAAGAGACCCAGTACTTC	CASSSTLAGQETQYF
TRBJ2-1	TRBV7-2	.	.	TGTGCCAGCAGCTTATCTGGCCAGATTCGTGCCCAGTTCTTC	CASSLSGQIRAQFF
TRBJ1-1	TRBV6-2/TRBV6-3	.	TRBD1	TGTGCCAGCAGTTACGATGTGGGGCAGGGGGTCACTGAAGCTTTCTTT	CASSYDVGQGVTEAFF
TRBJ2-5	TRBV28	few	.	TGTGCCAGCAGCGAAAGTCCTTCCACTCGGGAGCAGTACTTC	CASSESPSTREQYF
TRBJ2-1	TRBV4-2	.	TRBD2	TGTGCCAGCAGCCAAGGGGGACTAGCGGGAGTCAATGAGCAGTTCTTC	CASSQGGLAGVNEQFF
TRBJ2-3	TRBV12-3/TRBV12-4	.	.	TGTGCCAGCAGTCAGACGCTCCGGGACTGGGCTAGCACAGATACGCAGTATTTT	CASSQTLRDWASTDTQYF
TRBJ2-5	TRBV5-6	few	TRBD2	TGTGCCAGCAGCTTGGGGGTAGCGGGAGAGAAAGAGACCCAGTACTTC	CASSLGVAGEKETQYF
TRBJ1-6	TRBV12-3/TRBV12-4	few	TRBD1	TGTGCCAGCAGTTTGGACAGGGGTCGTTCACCCCTCCACTTT	CASSLDRGRSPLHF
TRBJ2-5	TRBV5-1	.	TRBD1	TGCGCCAGCAGCCATGCAGGGGGCCGCCAAGAGACCCAGTACTTC	CASSHAGGRQETQYF
TRBJ2-1	TRBV5-1	.	.	TGCGCCAGCAGCTTCCAGGGCACGCACTCCTACAATGAGCAGTTCTTC	CASSFQGTHSYNEQFF
TRBJ2-7	TRBV28	.	.	TGTGCCAGCAGATCGGGGGCAGGGTTCCACGAGCAGTACTTC	CASRSGAGFHEQYF
TRBJ2-7	TRBV10-3	.	.	TGTGCCATCAGCCTCTCGGACGAGCAGTACTTC	CAISLSDEQYF
TRBJ2-5	TRBV7-2	.	TRBD2	TGTGCCAGCAACGGGCGGACTAGCGGGGAGGAGCAGTACTTC	CASNGRTSGEEQYF
TRBJ1-1	TRBV5-1	.	.	TGCGCCAGCAGCATGGGAGGAGGGGAGAACACTGAAGCTTTCTTT	CASSMGGGENTEAFF
TRBJ1-2	TRBV15	.	.	TGTGCCACCAGCAGGCGGACGGCCTATGGCTACACCTTC	CATSRRTAYGYTF
TRBJ1-1	TRBV4-2	.	.	TGTGCCAGCAGTCCCGGGACCCTGGGGACTGAAGCTTTCTTT	CASSPGTLGTEAFF
TRBJ2-3	TRBV29-1	.	TRBD2	TGCAGCGTCCAAAGCGGGACTAGCACAAATACGCAGTATTTT	CSVQSGTSTNTQYF
TRBJ2-1	TRBV6-5	once	.	TGTGCCAGCAGCAGACGGGGAACCTACAATGAGCAGTTCTTC	CASSRRGTYNEQFF
TRBJ2-1	TRBV2	.	.	TGTGCCAGCAGTGAAGTGAGAGTGAATGAGCAGTTCTTC	CASSEVRVNEQFF
TRBJ2-1	TRBV15	many	TRBD1	TGTGCCACCAGCGGGACAGGGGGCACTAAACGTTACAATGAGCAGTTCTTC	CATSGTGGTKRYNEQFF
TRBJ2-7	TRBV7-2	.	TRBD2	TGTGCCGGCAGCTTAGAGGCTAGCGGGAGCGAGCAGTACTTC	CAGSLEASGSEQYF
TRBJ1-2	TRBV3-1	few	.	TGTGCCAGCAGCCATAGGACAGATAACTATGGCTACACCTTC	CASSHRTDNYGYTF